The following is a T cell receptor (beta chain) sequence with its context. The antigen is unknown. This entry belongs to a study of T cell responses to AZD1222 COVID-19 vaccine. Study-wide findings and caveats: Once two AZD1222 doses were given, Spike-specific TCR breadth and depth went up.

V gave up 2 bases and J gave up 7 bases, with 18 bases separating them. The germline V gene has CDR1 PRHDT and CDR2 FYEKMQ (reference sequence). The CDR3 is 15 amino acids. Assay used: immunoSEQ multiplex PCR; TCRdb lists only in-frame clones, some missing. The sample carries roughly 28,000 clones, 85% to 95% recorded once. The receptor's source is an adult in good health. The sample here was peripheral blood, taken on day 0 of AZD1222 vaccination. The chain recombines TRBV13 with TRBJ2-7, with a possible D match to TRBD2 (6 bases). CDR3 protein: CASSLRGTPVLEQYF. For the CDR3, the DNA is TGTGCCAGCAGCTTACGGGGGACCCCTGTTTTAGAGCAGTACTTC.